The next 23 T cell receptor beta chains were all read from a single sample in a study of T-cell memory formation after mild COVID-19. TCRdb reprocessed the 5' RACE reads via MiXCR and lists one record per CDR3 protein. The sample has approximately 150,000 distinct CDR3 sequences; roughly a fifth are singletons. Sequencing was carried out using PBMCs or a T cell subset sorted from them (not recorded which). The receptors derive from an adult woman who had mild COVID-19 (a few samples of this study predate the infection). Cell type and time point are not known.

This clonotype was found a few times. The gene calls are TRBV5-1 and TRBJ2-7; D perhaps matches TRBD1 (6 bases). Germline values: CDR1 SGHRS, CDR2 YFSETQ. There are 16 residues in the CDR3. With 4 bases removed from V and 2 bases from J, the gap between germline ends came to 19 bases. The CDR3 nucleotides read TGCGCCAGCAGCATGGTCTCCGGGACACCCACCTACGAGCAGTACTTC. It is translated as CASSMVSGTPTYEQYF.

The chain employs TRBV7-2 and TRBJ1-2, with 8 bases matching TRBD1. J was trimmed by 4 bases and V by 4 bases; bases with no gene match: 8. The CDR3 totals 15 residues. The germline CDR1 and CDR2 sequences are SGHTA and FQGNSA. This chain's CDR3 is CASSSSWGQAYGYTF. The DNA of the CDR3 is TGTGCCAGCAGCTCGAGCTGGGGACAGGCCTATGGCTACACCTTC.

This clonotype was seen only a few times. The chain combines TRBV4-2 with TRBJ2-7, with TRBD1 identical over 8 bases. Germline loops: CDR1 LGHNA, CDR2 YNFKEQ. The CDR3 is 18 residues long. The V and J ends lost 0 bases and 3 bases, in that order; junction bases with no gene match: 13. The CDR3 nucleotides are TGTGCCAGCAGCCAAGATATTTATGTGGGGACAGGTGGCTACGAGCAGTACTTC. It specifies CASSQDIYVGTGGYEQYF.

This clonotype was seen only a few times. The rearrangement links TRBV6-5 to TRBJ2-5, with TRBD1 matching 7 bases. V lost 0 bases, J lost 4 bases, and 2 bases stayed unmatched. The CDR3 contains 14 residues. The germline V gene has CDR1 MNHEY and CDR2 SVGAGI. The CDR3 here is CASSYSQGLETQYF. CDR3 sequence (DNA): TGTGCCAGCAGTTACTCACAGGGGCTAGAGACCCAGTACTTC.

In this sample, this clonotype turned up a few times. The rearrangement uses TRBV3-1 and TRBJ1-1, with D perhaps TRBD1 (6 bases). Deletions cut 3 bases from V and 1 base from J, with 9 bases between. The CDR3 length is 14 residues. Germline V lookup: CDR1 LGHDT, CDR2 YNNKEL (reference sequence). CDR3 sequence (DNA): TGTGCCAGCAGCCAGGGGACACAGAACACTGAAGCTTTCTTT. Translated, it gives CASSQGTQNTEAFF.

V gene TRBV24-1 combines with J gene TRBJ2-3; 8 bases are shared with TRBD2. V was clipped by 3 bases and J by 6 bases; unmatched bases: 13. The germline gives CDR1 KGHDR, CDR2 SFDVKD. This CDR3 is built from 17 residues. DNA for the CDR3: TGTGCCACCAGTGATCCGTCTCTAGCGGGTGCAGGTGATACGCAGTATTTT. It specifies CATSDPSLAGAGDTQYF.

The chain links TRBV6-5 to TRBJ2-7, with D unclear. The CDR3 runs 11 residues. Looked up from germline, CDR1 is MNHEY and CDR2 is SVGAGI. Trimming pared 8 bases from V and 5 bases from J, leaving 10 bases between. Here the CDR3 DNA reads TGTGCCAGCGCACGAGGAGACGAGCAGTACTTC. Protein product: CASARGDEQYF.

This clonotype was seen ten or more times. The chain couples TRBV28 to TRBJ2-7; 7 nucleotides match TRBD2. CDR3 length equals 14 residues. V gave up 5 bases and J gave up 6 bases; unmatched junction bases: 10. In germline, CDR1 is MDHEN, CDR2 SYDVKM. The CDR3: CASSLSGIKAEQYF. For the CDR3, the DNA is TGTGCCAGCAGTCTCAGCGGGATAAAGGCCGAGCAGTACTTC.

This chain uses TRBV20-1 with TRBJ2-3; D call uncertain. V was shortened by 0 bases and J by 4 bases, with 17 bases between the two germline ends. Germline CDR1 is DFQATT and CDR2 is SNEGSKA (reference sequence). CDR3 length: 16 residues. CDR3 in DNA: TGCAGTGCTAGAGATGTGAGGAGTATAATGTCAGATACGCAGTATTTT. Protein product: CSARDVRSIMSDTQYF.

This clonotype has more than one count but fewer than ten. The chain is built from TRBV3-1 and TRBJ2-2, with D possibly called TRBD1 or TRBD2 (6 bases each). From germline, CDR1 is LGHDT and CDR2 YNNKEL (reference sequence). The CDR3 is made up of 15 amino acids. V lost 4 bases, J lost 5 bases, and 14 bases lay in between. The CDR3 coding sequence is TGTGCCAGCAGCCGGGGGGCTGTCCGTACCGGGGAGCTGTTTTTT. This codes for CASSRGAVRTGELFF.

The chain joins TRBV5-1 to TRBJ1-3; 7 bases align to TRBD1. The CDR3 runs to 15 residues. J was trimmed by 0 bases and V by 3 bases; bases with no gene match: 3. Germline CDR1 SGHRS, CDR2 YFSETQ. The CDR3 sequence: CASSSTGFSGNTIYF. The CDR3, as DNA: TGCGCCAGCAGCTCGACAGGGTTCTCTGGAAACACCATATATTTT.

The chain employs TRBV6-6 and TRBJ2-5; 7 bases map to TRBD1. The CDR3 runs to 14 residues. CDR1 is MNHNY, CDR2 SVGAGI, per germline (reference sequence). Trimming removed 6 bases from V and 4 bases from J; junction bases left unmatched: 8. CDR3 DNA sequence: TGTGCCAGCAGGGACAGGTCACGGGGAGAGACCCAGTACTTC. Translating gives CASRDRSRGETQYF.

The chain joins TRBV24-1 to TRBJ1-5; D is possibly TRBD1 (6 bases). The length of the CDR3 is 13 residues. The germline gives CDR1 KGHDR, CDR2 SFDVKD. V gave up 6 bases and J gave up 4 bases, with 9 bases separating them. Here the CDR3 reads CATSLQGNQPQHF. The CDR3 DNA is TGTGCCACCAGTCTACAGGGAAATCAGCCCCAGCATTTT.

V is TRBV6-5 and J is TRBJ2-7; TRBD1 matches at 10 bases. Germline V gives CDR1 MNHEY, CDR2 SVGAGI. The CDR3 length is 15 residues. Trimming cost V 5 bases and J 2 bases; bases outside gene matches: 6. The CDR3 is CASSLAGTGAYEQYF. The CDR3 DNA reads TGTGCCAGCAGTCTCGCCGGGACAGGGGCCTACGAGCAGTACTTC.

The chain uses TRBV12-3 or TRBV12-4 and TRBJ2-3, with 9 bases identical to TRBD2. With V trimmed by 6 bases and J by 6 bases, 7 bases remained unmatched. The CDR3 extends over 14 amino acids. DNA of the CDR3: TGTGCCAGCAGCCGCGGGGGGGCCTTGGATACGCAGTATTTT. It codes for CASSRGGALDTQYF.

This clonotype was seen a handful of times. The DNA for the CDR3 is TGTGCCAGCAGTTCCGCCTCCGGGAGGACCGGGGAGCTGTTTTTT. It yields the protein CASSSASGRTGELFF. The gene calls are TRBV6-5 and TRBJ2-2; TRBD2 matches at 7 bases. V was pared by 4 bases and J by 5 bases, with 7 bases of the junction left unmatched. In germline, CDR1 is MNHEY, CDR2 SVGAGI. The CDR3 extends over 15 amino acids.

This clonotype was found many times. The chain carries TRBV10-3 and TRBJ2-1, with no clear D. Trimming left V 2 bases short and J 5 bases short, with 7 bases between. The germline gives CDR1 ENHRY, CDR2 SYGVKD. The CDR3 runs 13 residues. As DNA, the CDR3 is TGTGCCATCAGTGAGGTGTCGAACAATGAGCAGTTCTTC. Translation: CAISEVSNNEQFF.

This chain uses TRBV10-3 with TRBJ2-3, with D perhaps being TRBD1 or TRBD2 (5 bases each). This CDR3 has 13 amino acids. V was clipped by 11 bases and J by 2 bases, with 14 bases between them. Germline V gene lookup returns CDR1 ENHRY and CDR2 SYGVKD. The CDR3 DNA reads as TGTGCCGTCGGGGCCCTTGACACAGATACGCAGTATTTT. It encodes CAVGALDTDTQYF.

This clonotype was recorded a few times. This chain's CDR3 is CASSPKRAQETQYF. The CDR3 coding sequence is TGTGCCAGCAGCCCCAAGCGGGCCCAAGAGACCCAGTACTTC. The chain links TRBV7-2 to TRBJ2-5; tentative D call: TRBD2 (6 bases). The germline V gene encodes CDR1 SGHTA and CDR2 FQGNSA. Trimming removed 5 bases at V and 1 base at J, with 11 bases between. The CDR3 runs to 14 residues.

This clonotype appeared a few times. This sequence joins TRBV15 and TRBJ2-1, with D unresolved. V dropped 1 base and J dropped 6 bases, with 13 bases sitting between them. The germline V gene encodes CDR1 LNHNV and CDR2 YYDKDF (reference sequence). CDR3 size: 15 residues. CDR3 region: CATSRVGRPVNEQFF. In nucleotides, the CDR3 is TGTGCCACCAGCAGAGTTGGCAGGCCCGTCAATGAGCAGTTCTTC. The full variable domain, rest sourced from reference TRBV15 and TRBJ2-1, is DAMVIQNPRYQVTQFGKPVTLSCSQTLNHNVMYWYQQKSSQAPKLLFHYYDKDFNNEADTPDNFQSRRPNTSFCFLDIRSPGLGDTAMYLCATSRVGRPVNEQFFGPGTRLTVL.

The J gene is TRBJ2-3, the V gene TRBV7-2; 9 bases align to TRBD1. The germline V gene has CDR1 SGHTA and CDR2 FQGNSA. V shed 2 bases and J 7 bases; nucleotides not matched to a gene: 13. The CDR3 contains 17 residues. CDR3 sequence: CASSLMAGTGPGYTQYF. The CDR3 nucleotides read TGTGCCAGCAGCTTAATGGCGGGGACAGGGCCTGGGTATACGCAGTATTTT.

This rearrangement joins TRBV3-1 to TRBJ1-2; D is possibly TRBD1 (5 bases). Trimming took 0 bases from V and 8 from J, leaving 13 bases between them. The CDR3 consists of 14 residues. CDR1 is LGHDT, CDR2 YNNKEL, per germline (reference sequence). The CDR3 coding sequence is TGTGCCAGCAGCCAAGAGCCGGGACGAGGCGGCTACACCTTC. This gives the protein CASSQEPGRGGYTF.

The chain recombines TRBV5-1 with TRBJ1-1, with TRBD1 as a possible D gene (6 bases). Trimming left V 4 bases short and J 4 bases short, with 17 bases between. The CDR3 loop spans 15 amino acids. From germline, CDR1 is SGHRS and CDR2 YFSETQ. CDR3 nucleotides: TGCGCCAGCAGCCCCGAGGACAGAGGTCGCACTGAAGCTTTCTTT. Translated: CASSPEDRGRTEAFF.